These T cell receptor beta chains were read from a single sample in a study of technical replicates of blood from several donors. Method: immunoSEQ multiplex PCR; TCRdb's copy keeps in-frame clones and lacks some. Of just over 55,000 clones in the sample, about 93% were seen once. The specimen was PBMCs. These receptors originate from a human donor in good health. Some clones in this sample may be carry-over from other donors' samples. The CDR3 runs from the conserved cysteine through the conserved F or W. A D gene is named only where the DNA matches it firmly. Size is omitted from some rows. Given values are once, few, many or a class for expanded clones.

cdr3_aa: CASSSGLAGRADTQYF
cdr3_nt: TGTGCCAGCAGCTCGGGACTAGCGGGAAGGGCAGATACGCAGTATTTT
d_call: TRBD2
j_call: TRBJ2-3
clone_size: .
v_call: TRBV7-9

cdr3_aa: CASTSRGTARVENTEAFF
cdr3_nt: TGTGCCAGCACCTCGAGGGGGACAGCGAGGGTGGAGAACACTGAAGCTTTCTTT
d_call: TRBD1
j_call: TRBJ1-1
clone_size: .
v_call: TRBV25-1

cdr3_aa: CASSTRSGYGYTF
cdr3_nt: TGTGCCAGCAGCACGCGATCGGGCTATGGCTACACCTTC
d_call: .
j_call: TRBJ1-2
clone_size: .
v_call: TRBV9

cdr3_aa: CASSQETRGASTDTQYF
cdr3_nt: TGCGCCAGCAGCCAAGAAACTCGGGGGGCGAGCACAGATACGCAGTATTTT
d_call: .
j_call: TRBJ2-3
clone_size: .
v_call: TRBV4-3

cdr3_aa: CASSLTGGLIETQYF
cdr3_nt: TGCGCCAGCAGCTTGACAGGGGGCTTGATTGAGACCCAGTACTTC
d_call: TRBD1
j_call: TRBJ2-5
clone_size: .
v_call: TRBV5-1

cdr3_aa: CSQGTGGYNEQFF
cdr3_nt: TGCAGCCAAGGGACAGGGGGTTACAATGAGCAGTTCTTC
d_call: TRBD1
j_call: TRBJ2-1
clone_size: .
v_call: TRBV29-1

cdr3_aa: CASSLEDFARDRVTDTQYF
cdr3_nt: TGTGCCAGCAGCTTAGAGGATTTCGCCCGGGACAGGGTTACAGATACGCAGTATTTT
d_call: TRBD1
j_call: TRBJ2-3
clone_size: .
v_call: TRBV11-2

cdr3_aa: CASSRDRGDEQYF
cdr3_nt: TGTGCCAGCAGTCGAGACCGGGGGGACGAGCAGTACTTC
d_call: TRBD2
j_call: TRBJ2-7
clone_size: .
v_call: TRBV27

cdr3_aa: CASSLTSGSNTGELFF
cdr3_nt: TGTGCCAGCAGCTTAACTAGCGGGTCGAACACCGGGGAGCTGTTTTTT
d_call: TRBD2
j_call: TRBJ2-2
clone_size: .
v_call: TRBV7-3

cdr3_aa: CASSLGTGSGELFF
cdr3_nt: TGCGCCAGCAGCTTAGGGACAGGGTCCGGGGAGCTGTTTTTT
d_call: TRBD1
j_call: TRBJ2-2
clone_size: .
v_call: TRBV5-1

cdr3_aa: CASSPGTGKVYEQYF
cdr3_nt: TGTGCCAGCAGCCCGGGGACAGGGAAGGTCTACGAGCAGTACTTC
d_call: TRBD1
j_call: TRBJ2-7
clone_size: .
v_call: TRBV5-6

cdr3_aa: CASSLDSRWGYTF
cdr3_nt: TGTGCCAGCAGCTTGGATTCTCGGTGGGGCTACACCTTC
d_call: .
j_call: TRBJ1-2
clone_size: .
v_call: TRBV5-6

cdr3_aa: CASSLGGVQVLFTEAFF
cdr3_nt: TGTGCCAGCAGCTTGGGGGGAGTCCAGGTCTTATTCACTGAAGCTTTCTTT
d_call: .
j_call: TRBJ1-1
clone_size: .
v_call: TRBV5-6

cdr3_aa: CSVRRGYEQYF
cdr3_nt: TGCAGCGTCCGACGGGGTTACGAGCAGTACTTC
d_call: .
j_call: TRBJ2-7
clone_size: .
v_call: TRBV29-1

cdr3_aa: CASSFRTEAFF
cdr3_nt: TGTGCCAGTAGTTTCCGCACTGAAGCTTTCTTT
d_call: .
j_call: TRBJ1-1
clone_size: .
v_call: TRBV19

cdr3_aa: CSVSLSGSEQYF
cdr3_nt: TGCAGCGTTTCCCTTAGCGGGAGCGAGCAGTACTTC
d_call: TRBD2
j_call: TRBJ2-7
clone_size: .
v_call: TRBV29-1

cdr3_aa: CAWRGAGNEQFF
cdr3_nt: TGTGCCTGGAGGGGAGCCGGCAATGAGCAGTTCTTC
d_call: .
j_call: TRBJ2-1
clone_size: .
v_call: TRBV30

cdr3_aa: CAARPGTGGEKLFF
cdr3_nt: TGTGCCGCGAGACCCGGGACAGGGGGCGAAAAACTGTTTTTT
d_call: TRBD1
j_call: TRBJ1-4
clone_size: .
v_call: TRBV19

cdr3_aa: CASAPGSSYNEQFF
cdr3_nt: TGTGCCAGCGCACCGGGGAGCTCCTACAATGAGCAGTTCTTC
d_call: .
j_call: TRBJ2-1
clone_size: .
v_call: TRBV9

cdr3_aa: CASSIAQGSYNSPLHF
cdr3_nt: TGTGCCAGTAGTATAGCTCAGGGCTCCTATAATTCACCCCTCCACTTT
d_call: .
j_call: TRBJ1-6
clone_size: once
v_call: TRBV19

cdr3_aa: CAWSEYSGNTIYF
cdr3_nt: TGTGCCTGGAGTGAATACTCTGGAAACACCATATATTTT
d_call: .
j_call: TRBJ1-3
clone_size: .
v_call: TRBV30

cdr3_aa: CASSLVVLAKNIQYF
cdr3_nt: TGTGCCAGCAGCCTAGTGGTCTTAGCCAAAAACATTCAGTACTTC
d_call: .
j_call: TRBJ2-4
clone_size: once
v_call: TRBV5-6

cdr3_aa: CASSYDRVGGYTF
cdr3_nt: TGTGCCAGCAGCTATGACAGGGTTGGTGGCTACACCTTC
d_call: TRBD1
j_call: TRBJ1-2
clone_size: .
v_call: TRBV7-2

cdr3_aa: CAISLAGGNEQFF
cdr3_nt: TGTGCCATCTCTCTAGCGGGGGGGAATGAGCAGTTCTTC
d_call: TRBD2
j_call: TRBJ2-1
clone_size: .
v_call: TRBV10-3

cdr3_aa: CASNDGLAGGVWEQFF
cdr3_nt: TGTGCCAGCAATGATGGGCTAGCGGGGGGGGTATGGGAGCAGTTCTTC
d_call: TRBD2
j_call: TRBJ2-1
clone_size: .
v_call: TRBV6-1

cdr3_aa: CASSSGFDEKLFF
cdr3_nt: TGTGCCAGCAGCTCCGGGTTTGACGAAAAACTGTTTTTT
d_call: .
j_call: TRBJ1-4
clone_size: .
v_call: TRBV7-2

cdr3_aa: CASSTTTGGGYGYTF
cdr3_nt: TGTGCCAGCAGTACCACGACAGGGGGCGGCTATGGCTACACCTTC
d_call: TRBD1
j_call: TRBJ1-2
clone_size: .
v_call: TRBV6-1